These 24 T cell receptor beta chains originate from one sample sequenced in a study of blood T cell repertoires in COVID-19. Here immunoSEQ multiplex PCR was the method, and the copy in TCRdb shows in-frame clones only, minus some. This sample has fewer than 400,000 clones, with over 85% found just once. Sequencing was performed on peripheral blood. The receptors stem from a woman aged 30 to 39 with COVID-19, enrolled during active disease.

This chain links TRBV11-2 with TRBJ1-2, with D perhaps matching TRBD1 (5 bases). Germline values: CDR1 SGHAT, CDR2 FQNNGV. The CDR3 is 13 residues long. The germline V and J ends were trimmed by 5 bases and 4 bases, with 11 bases remaining between them. CDR3 loop: CASSATGPYGYTF. The CDR3 DNA is TGTGCCAGCAGCGCCACAGGTCCCTATGGCTACACCTTC.

This rearrangement joins TRBV10-2 to TRBJ2-5; 7 bases match TRBD2. The CDR3 totals 14 residues. With V trimmed by 2 bases and J by 8 bases, 8 bases remained unmatched. Germline V CDR1 and CDR2: WSHSY, SAAADI. The CDR3: CASSEGGVRSTQYF. Here the CDR3 DNA reads TGCGCCAGCAGTGAGGGGGGGGTTCGGTCAACCCAGTACTTC.

The rearrangement joins TRBV5-4 to TRBJ2-5; D is undetermined. Trimming shortened V by 4 bases and J by 0 bases, and 7 bases separated the two germline ends. Germline V gene sequence: CDR1 SGHNT, CDR2 YYREEE (reference sequence). This CDR3 is 13 amino acids long. CDR3 nucleotide sequence: TGTGCCAGCAGCGATCTAAACCAAGAGACCCAGTACTTC. Residues: CASSDLNQETQYF.

The rearrangement links TRBV4-1 to TRBJ1-3; D gene uncertain. V was trimmed by 1 base and J by 2 bases, leaving 18 bases between them. Germline loops: CDR1 MGHRA, CDR2 YSYEKL. The CDR3 loop spans 18 amino acids. CDR3: CASSQVDLGFSTGNTIYF. DNA of the CDR3: TGCGCCAGCAGCCAAGTAGATCTAGGCTTTTCTACTGGAAACACCATATATTTT.

CDR3 DNA: TGTGCCACCAGTGGGGACAGGGGGTCTGGCTACACCTTC. Its protein is CATSGDRGSGYTF. The chain joins TRBV24-1 to TRBJ1-2, with 11 bases aligning to TRBD1. CDR3 size: 13 residues. V lost 5 bases, J lost 7 bases, and 2 bases stayed unmatched. Germline CDR1 is KGHDR and CDR2 is SFDVKD.

The rearrangement uses TRBV3-1 (or the pseudogene TRBV3-2) and TRBJ1-1; the D is unclear. Germline CDR1 LGHDT, CDR2 YNNKEL (reference sequence). V lost 1 base and J lost 1, with 13 bases in between. This CDR3 spans 16 amino acids. The CDR3 loop reads CASSQVSAGKNTEAFF. In nucleotides, the CDR3 is TGTGCCAGCAGCCAAGTATCGGCGGGGAAGAACACTGAAGCTTTCTTT.

V and J are TRBV19 and TRBJ2-1, with 14 bases matching TRBD2. CDR3 length equals 17 residues. J was trimmed by 2 bases and V by 5 bases; bases with no gene match: 5. Germline-derived CDR1 and CDR2 are LNHDA and SQIVND (reference sequence). The CDR3 loop reads CASSVPTSGGAYNEQFF. For the CDR3, the DNA is TGTGCCAGTAGTGTCCCGACTAGCGGGGGGGCCTACAATGAGCAGTTCTTC.

J is TRBJ1-1 and V is TRBV5-6, with D uncertain. Per germline, CDR1 SGHDT and CDR2 YYEEEE. CDR3 length: 16 amino acids. V was pared by 3 bases and J by 0 bases, with 15 bases between. The CDR3 sequence is CASSWRGLHMNTEAFF. CDR3 bases: TGTGCCAGCAGCTGGCGCGGGCTACACATGAACACTGAAGCTTTCTTT.

This chain joins TRBV7-2 and TRBJ1-1; D is possibly TRBD1 (6 bases). Trimming stripped 1 base from V and 1 base from J, with 16 bases between. CDR1 SGHTA and CDR2 FQGNSA come from the germline V gene. CDR3 size: 17 residues. The CDR3 loop reads CASSLGLTGLRNTEAFF. The CDR3 DNA is TGTGCCAGCAGCTTAGGACTAACAGGGCTGAGGAACACTGAAGCTTTCTTT.

V and J are TRBV4-2 and TRBJ2-7; 12 nucleotides agree with TRBD2. From germline, CDR1 is LGHNA and CDR2 YNFKEQ. The CDR3 length is 16 residues. V lost 1 base, J lost 4 bases, and 5 bases stayed unmatched. CDR3 in amino acids: CASSQALAGGQYEQYF. For the CDR3, the DNA is TGTGCCAGCAGCCAAGCCCTAGCGGGGGGGCAGTACGAGCAGTACTTC.

V gene TRBV7-2 combines with J gene TRBJ1-1; tentative D call: TRBD1 (5 bases). V was pared by 5 bases and J by 0 bases, with 10 bases between. In germline, CDR1 is SGHTA, CDR2 FQGNSA. The CDR3 sequence is 14 residues long. The CDR3 region has the DNA TGTGCCAGCAGCCAACAGGCTATGAACACTGAAGCTTTCTTT. Its protein product is CASSQQAMNTEAFF.

The V call is TRBV11-2, the J call TRBJ1-2; 8 bases match TRBD1. V lost 1 base, J lost 7 bases, and 8 bases stayed unmatched. Germline loops: CDR1 SGHAT, CDR2 FQNNGV. CDR3 length equals 15 residues. The CDR3 coding sequence is TGTGCCAGCAGCTTAGGCCAGGGGGCGTTTCTTGGCTACACCTTC. It yields the protein CASSLGQGAFLGYTF.

This chain uses TRBV6-6 with TRBJ1-1; TRBD1 agrees at 7 bases. Per the germline V gene, CDR1 is MNHNY and CDR2 is SVGAGI (reference sequence). The CDR3 sequence is 11 residues long. V was pared by 4 bases and J by 11 bases, with 4 bases of the junction left unmatched. The CDR3 reads CASSLTGVAFF. Written as DNA, the CDR3 is TGTGCCAGCAGTTTAACAGGGGTCGCTTTCTTT.

The chain is built from TRBV27 and TRBJ1-2; no reliable D call. CDR3 length: 12 residues. From germline, CDR1 is MNHEY and CDR2 SMNVEV (reference sequence). V shed 5 bases and J shed 7 bases, with 11 bases lying between them. The CDR3 sequence: CASSTPGAGYTF. CDR3 DNA sequence: TGTGCCAGCAGTACGCCGGGAGCTGGCTACACCTTC.

The chain uses TRBV18 and TRBJ1-6; D perhaps matches TRBD1 (6 bases). The germline V gene has CDR1 KGHSH and CDR2 LQKENI. The CDR3 totals 18 residues. V lost 6 bases to trimming and J lost 3 bases, with 21 bases between them. This chain's CDR3 is CASSPLQLLDSYNSPLHF. CDR3 DNA: TGTGCCAGCTCCCCCCTACAACTACTGGACAGCTATAATTCACCCCTCCACTTT.

This clone was recorded once. The chain recombines TRBV6-5 with TRBJ2-5; possibly TRBD1 for D (6 bases). The germline CDR1 and CDR2 sequences are MNHEY and SVGAGI. This CDR3 region has 14 residues. With 7 bases removed from V and 2 bases from J, the gap between germline ends came to 14 bases. CDR3 amino acids: CASNWGHPQETQYF. CDR3 DNA sequence: TGTGCCAGCAACTGGGGACACCCACAAGAGACCCAGTACTTC.

The V call is TRBV9, the J call TRBJ2-7, with TRBD2 matching 15 bases. The germline V gene encodes CDR1 SGDLS and CDR2 YYNGEE. With 4 bases clipped from V and 5 bases from J, the junction kept 7 bases outside the gene matches. This CDR3 region has 16 residues. CDR3 DNA sequence: TGTGCCAGCAGCCCCGGACTAGCGGGGGGGCCCCACGAGCAGTACTTC. Amino acid sequence: CASSPGLAGGPHEQYF.

The V and J genes are TRBV27 and TRBJ1-5, with D hard to call. V was cut by 5 bases and J by 0 bases, with 8 bases left in between. The CDR3 loop spans 14 amino acids. The germline V gene encodes CDR1 MNHEY and CDR2 SMNVEV (reference sequence). DNA of the CDR3: TGTGCCAGCAGTCAGACTTATAGCAATCAGCCCCAGCATTTT. Translated: CASSQTYSNQPQHF.

The chain has TRBV5-6 and TRBJ2-1, with 8 bases matching TRBD1. The CDR3 totals 14 residues. CDR1 and CDR2 (germline): SGHDT, YYEEEE. V lost 4 bases and J lost 4; bases outside the gene matches: 4. This chain's CDR3 is CASSGRDRYNEQFF. CDR3 nucleotides: TGTGCCAGCAGCGGTCGGGACAGGTACAATGAGCAGTTCTTC.

This rearrangement joins TRBV27 to TRBJ2-7; D possibly corresponds to TRBD1 (6 bases). Germline V gene data show CDR1 as MNHEY and CDR2 as SMNVEV (reference sequence). Trimming pared 5 bases from V and 2 bases from J, leaving 13 bases between. The CDR3 is 14 residues long. CDR3 protein: CASSPRQAPYEQYV. CDR3 coding DNA: TGTGCCAGCAGTCCGAGACAGGCTCCCTACGAGCAGTACGTC.

V gene TRBV28 combines with J gene TRBJ1-2, with 7 bases matching TRBD1. Trimming cost V 5 bases and J 2 bases; bases outside gene matches: 8. CDR3 length: 15 amino acids. The germline V gene has CDR1 MDHEN and CDR2 SYDVKM. The CDR3 loop reads CASSEPGGANYGYTF. The CDR3 nucleotides read TGTGCCAGCAGTGAACCAGGGGGAGCGAACTATGGCTACACCTTC.

This chain connects TRBV20-1 to TRBJ1-2, with a possible D match to TRBD1 (5 bases). CDR3 size: 14 residues. Germline V gene sequence: CDR1 DFQATT, CDR2 SNEGSKA (reference sequence). The V end lost 3 bases, the J end lost 5 bases, and 16 bases lay between the germline ends. The CDR3, as DNA: TGCAGTGCTAGTGGCAAGGGACTATGGTATGGCTACACCTTC. Translated: CSASGKGLWYGYTF.

J is TRBJ2-7 and V is TRBV25-1; D ambiguous. The CDR3 has 11 residues. The germline V and J ends were trimmed by 8 bases and 2 bases, with 7 bases remaining between them. The V gene's germline CDR1 is MGHDK and CDR2 SYGVNS. In DNA, the CDR3 is TGTGCCAGCCTAGTCCCCTACGAGCAGTACGTC. It is translated as CASLVPYEQYV.

This rearrangement joins TRBV12-3 or TRBV12-4 to TRBJ2-3, with D hard to call. CDR3 length: 12 amino acids. Trimming took off 2 bases at V and 6 bases at J, with 6 bases between the two ends. CDR3 sequence (DNA): TGTGCCAGCAGTTTATCCCCGGATACGCAGTATTTT. This encodes CASSLSPDTQYF.